This paragraph covers one TCR beta chain sequence. This sample is part of a study of cytomegalovirus exposure and HLA in healthy donors. Between the trimmed V and J ends, which lost 3 bases and 0 bases, there was a span of 14 bases. Germline lookup yields CDR1 KGHSH and CDR2 LQKENI. The CDR3 has 16 amino acids. The PCR contained 60 Vbeta and 13 Jbeta primers. Assay: immunoSEQ multiplex PCR; the TCRdb copy retains only in-frame clones and omits some. The sample has some 160,000 clones; over 55% are singletons. This receptor was identified in a man between 40 and 49 years old in good health and CMV-seronegative. The sequencing sample was made of PBMCs. The gene calls are TRBV18 and TRBJ1-1; D uncertain. Here the CDR3 reads CASSPEALELNTEAFF. CDR3 in DNA: TGTGCCAGCTCACCTGAGGCCCTAGAATTGAACACTGAAGCTTTCTTT.